These 25 T cell receptor beta chains came from one sample sequenced in a study of blood T cell repertoires in COVID-19. Sequencing was performed with immunoSEQ multiplex PCR; in TCRdb, only in-frame clones are kept and a portion is missing. Among a few hundred thousand clones, around 89% were seen once, and the ten largest hold 3.5% to 5%. Sequenced: PBMCs or T cells enriched from blood (not recorded which). The source of these receptors is a woman in her late teens or twenties with acute COVID-19.

This chain uses TRBV5-1 with TRBJ1-3, with D unresolved. Trimming took 2 bases from V and 2 from J, leaving 8 bases between them. Germline V gives CDR1 SGHRS, CDR2 YFSETQ. This CDR3 has 14 residues. The CDR3 nucleotides are TGCGCCAGCAGCTTTGAGGGTCCTGGAAACACCATATATTTT. Residues: CASSFEGPGNTIYF. The full variable domain, its missing parts supplied by reference TRBV5-1 and TRBJ1-3, is KAGVTQTPRYLIKTRGQQVTLSCSPISGHRSVSWYQQTPGQGLQFLFEYFSETQRNKGNFPGRFSGRQFSNSRSEMNVSTLELGDSALYLCASSFEGPGNTIYFGEGSWLTVV.

The CDR3 DNA is TGTGCCAGCAGCTCCAGGGGAGACACTGAAGCTTTCTTT. Its protein is CASSSRGDTEAFF. The rearrangement links TRBV7-9 to TRBJ1-1; D is possibly TRBD1 (6 bases). In germline, CDR1 is SEHNR, CDR2 FQNEAQ (reference sequence). CDR3 size: 13 residues. Trimming shortened V by 4 bases and J by 3 bases, and 9 bases separated the two germline ends.

The chain couples TRBV4-2 to TRBJ2-6; 10 bases fit TRBD1. V was pared by 0 bases and J by 4 bases, with 9 bases of the junction left unmatched. The germline V gene encodes CDR1 LGHNA and CDR2 YNFKEQ. CDR3 length: 19 residues. The CDR3 reads CASSQEFWTGGTGANVLTF. Here the CDR3 DNA reads TGTGCCAGCAGCCAAGAGTTCTGGACAGGGGGAACGGGGGCCAACGTCCTGACTTTC.

The V call is TRBV5-1, the J call TRBJ2-1; 9 nucleotides match TRBD2. This CDR3 is built from 15 residues. Germline V lookup: CDR1 SGHRS, CDR2 YFSETQ. The V segment lost 0 bases and the J segment 6 bases; nucleotides outside the gene matches: 4. CDR3 amino acids: CASSLVSGSFNEQFF. DNA of the CDR3: TGCGCCAGCAGCTTGGTTAGCGGGAGTTTCAATGAGCAGTTCTTC.

The J gene is TRBJ2-5, the V gene TRBV18; 8 bases fit TRBD1. CDR3 size: 14 residues. The J segment lost 5 bases and the V segment lost 4 bases, leaving 6 bases of the junction unmatched. Germline V gene data show CDR1 as KGHSH and CDR2 as LQKENI. In nucleotides, the CDR3 is TGTGCCAGCTCACGAAGACAGGGGCAGGAGACCCAGTACTTC. Translation gives CASSRRQGQETQYF.

The chain has TRBV10-2 and TRBJ2-7, with D perhaps TRBD2 (7 bases). Trimming cost V 4 bases and J 1 base, with 17 bases left between them. Germline CDR1 WSHSY, CDR2 SAAADI. This CDR3 is built from 16 residues. The CDR3 DNA follows: TGCGCCAGCAGTGGGAGGGGGGGAGCCGAATCCTACGAGCAGTACTTC. This sequence encodes CASSGRGGAESYEQYF.

The gene calls are TRBV6-5 and TRBJ2-7; 11 bases fit TRBD1. CDR3 length: 16 amino acids. Germline V gives CDR1 MNHEY, CDR2 SVGAGI. V was pared by 1 base and J by 6 bases, with 8 bases of the junction left unmatched. CDR3 in DNA: TGTGCCAGCAGTTACTTCTTCCGGGACAGGGGGTCCGAGCAGTACTTC. This translates into CASSYFFRDRGSEQYF.

In DNA, the CDR3 is TGTGCCAGTCGAGGGTGGCAGTCGTCCGGAAACACCATATATTTT. Translated, it gives CASRGWQSSGNTIYF. This chain uses TRBV19 with TRBJ1-3; D is unclear. The CDR3 is made up of 15 amino acids. Trimming removed 8 bases from V and 4 bases from J, with 18 bases in between. Per germline, CDR1 LNHDA and CDR2 SQIVND (reference sequence).

The V call is TRBV6-5, the J call TRBJ1-6; TRBD1 is a possible D gene (5 bases). V was shortened by 0 bases and J by 6 bases, with 9 bases between the two germline ends. Per the germline V gene, CDR1 is MNHEY and CDR2 is SVGAGI. CDR3 length: 15 residues. The CDR3 sequence: CASSYSGQGNSPLHF. The CDR3 DNA reads TGTGCCAGCAGTTACTCAGGGCAGGGTAATTCACCCCTCCACTTT.

V is TRBV7-2 and J is TRBJ2-3, with 7 bases lining up with TRBD1. Germline V gene data show CDR1 as SGHTA and CDR2 as FQGNSA. The ends lost 4 bases at V and 3 bases at J; junction bases unmatched: 1. The CDR3 has 13 amino acids. The DNA of the CDR3 is TGTGCCAGCAGCTCGACAGGGACAGATACGCAGTATTTT. It translates to CASSSTGTDTQYF.

J is TRBJ2-2 and V is TRBV19; TRBD2 aligns across 12 bases. This CDR3 is built from 15 residues. Germline V CDR1 and CDR2: LNHDA, SQIVND (reference sequence). V was pared by 6 bases and J by 5 bases, with 4 bases of the junction left unmatched. CDR3 sequence reads: CASRASGRATGELFF. In DNA, the CDR3 is TGTGCCAGTAGGGCTAGCGGGAGGGCAACCGGGGAGCTGTTTTTT. The whole variable domain, filled in from reference TRBV19 and TRBJ2-2, reads DGGITQSPKYLFRKEGQNVTLSCEQNLNHDAMYWYRQDPGQGLRLIYYSQIVNDFQKGDIAEGYSVSREKKESFPLTVTSAQKNPTAFYLCASRASGRATGELFFGEGSRLTVL.

CDR3 loop: CSVEDKSWEAFF. The DNA of the CDR3 is TGCAGCGTTGAAGATAAGTCCTGGGAGGCTTTCTTT. The rearrangement joins TRBV29-1 to TRBJ1-1; D gene uncertain. V was pared by 0 bases and J by 11 bases, with 13 bases between. There are 12 residues in the CDR3. Germline CDR1 reads SQVTM; CDR2 reads ANQGSEA.

The chain recombines TRBV6-5 with TRBJ1-1, with D perhaps TRBD1 (6 bases). V lost 2 bases to trimming and J lost 4 bases, with 14 bases between them. CDR1 is MNHEY, CDR2 SVGAGI, per germline. The CDR3 has 15 residues. Here the CDR3 DNA reads TGTGCCAGCAGTTACACTTTCAAGGGGGTCACTGAAGCTTTCTTT. It is translated as CASSYTFKGVTEAFF.

This chain connects TRBV10-3 to TRBJ1-3; D uncertain. This CDR3 spans 15 amino acids. The V gene's germline CDR1 is ENHRY and CDR2 SYGVKD. V was trimmed by 10 bases and J by 0 bases, leaving 16 bases between them. The CDR3 nucleotides read TGTGCCACCCTGGATGGCGGCTCCTCTGGAAACACCATATATTTT. Translated: CATLDGGSSGNTIYF.

V usage is TRBV11-2 and J usage is TRBJ2-7, with TRBD2 matching over 7 bases. V shed 3 bases, J shed 4 bases, and the junction held 12 bases outside the gene matches. The CDR3 is 16 residues long. Germline values: CDR1 SGHAT, CDR2 FQNNGV. DNA of the CDR3: TGTGCCAGCAGCTTGGGGCGAGCCGGACTAGGGTACGAGCAGTACTTC. It translates to CASSLGRAGLGYEQYF.

This clone was found once. The chain employs TRBV6-5 and TRBJ1-2; perhaps TRBD1 as D (6 bases). Trimming shortened V by 6 bases and J by 8 bases, and 13 bases separated the two germline ends. The CDR3 is 12 residues long. Germline values: CDR1 MNHEY, CDR2 SVGAGI. CDR3 coding DNA: TGTGCCAGCAGCCTACAGGGTCTAGGCTACACCTTC. Translated: CASSLQGLGYTF.

The rearrangement uses TRBV28 and TRBJ1-2, with TRBD1 matching over 7 bases. The germline V gene encodes CDR1 MDHEN and CDR2 SYDVKM. The CDR3 is 13 amino acids. The V and J ends lost 7 bases and 3 bases, in that order; junction bases with no gene match: 5. CDR3 loop: CASTPGTDYGYTF. CDR3 coding DNA: TGTGCCAGCACCCCCGGGACAGACTATGGCTACACCTTC.

The rearrangement uses TRBV7-2 and TRBJ1-2, with D possibly TRBD1 on 6 matching bases. The length of the CDR3 is 14 residues. The V gene's germline CDR1 is SGHTA and CDR2 FQGNSA. V lost 4 bases and J lost 5, with 14 bases in between. CDR3 DNA: TGTGCCAGCAGCTCAGACAGGACCAATTATGGCTACACCTTC. It translates to CASSSDRTNYGYTF. Using reference TRBV7-2 and TRBJ1-2 for the parts outside the CDR3, the full variable domain is GAGVSQSPSNKVTEKGKDVELRCDPISGHTALYWYRQSLGQGLEFLIYFQGNSAPDKSGLPSDRFSAERTGGSVSTLTIQRTQQEDSAVYLCASSSDRTNYGYTFGSGTRLTVV.

The chain has TRBV21-1 and TRBJ2-3; no check of the table's D call, TRBD2, against the DNA was made. TRBV21-1 is annotated as a pseudogene. The CDR3 runs to 11 residues. CDR3 region: CASSPRSGGYF. Here the CDR3 DNA reads TGTGCCAGCAGCCCGCGATCCGGAGGGTATTTT.

The J gene is TRBJ1-5, the V gene TRBV7-9; TRBD1 matches 8 bases. Germline V gives CDR1 SEHNR, CDR2 FQNEAQ (reference sequence). V lost 0 bases, J lost 5 bases, and 15 bases stayed unmatched. The CDR3 length is 19 residues. In DNA, the CDR3 is TGTGCCAGCAGCTTAGCTTGGAGTAAGGGGACAGGAGGGGATCAGCCCCAGCATTTT. Its translation: CASSLAWSKGTGGDQPQHF.

Concerning this clone: Other DNA sequences within the sample encode an identical CDR3. The chain recombines TRBV2 with TRBJ1-1; 7 bases are a match to TRBD1. Germline CDR1 and CDR2: SNHLY and FYNNEI. The CDR3 length is 13 residues. Unmatched junction bases numbered 3, after V lost 6 bases and J lost 2 bases. The CDR3 coding sequence is TGTGCCAGCAGGGGGACAGCTAACACTGAAGCTTTCTTT. Its translation is CASRGTANTEAFF.

The chain is built from TRBV28 and TRBJ1-5; no firm D call. The V end lost 6 bases, the J end lost 2 bases, and 14 bases lay between the germline ends. CDR1 is MDHEN and CDR2 is SYDVKM in the germline V gene. The CDR3 is 15 amino acids. Here the CDR3 reads CASSRGREGNQPQHF. The CDR3 nucleotides read TGTGCCAGCAGCCGCGGCCGGGAGGGCAATCAGCCCCAGCATTTT.

This chain joins TRBV27 and TRBJ1-2, with 8 bases identical to TRBD1. The J segment lost 3 bases and the V segment lost 6 bases, leaving 18 bases of the junction unmatched. Germline V CDR1 and CDR2: MNHEY, SMNVEV (reference sequence). This CDR3 contains 18 residues. CDR3 in amino acids: CASSKELPRTGKDYGYTF. The CDR3 coding sequence is TGTGCCAGCAGCAAAGAGCTCCCTCGGACAGGGAAGGACTATGGCTACACCTTC.

The chain carries TRBV29-1 and TRBJ1-3; D not certain. The CDR3 has 12 amino acids. The germline V gene has CDR1 SQVTM and CDR2 ANQGSEA. The V end was cut by 6 bases, the J end by 0 bases, with 6 bases between. The CDR3 bases are TGCAGCGTATCTTACTCTGGAAACACCATATATTTT. Translated, it gives CSVSYSGNTIYF. The variable domain in full, with the rest retrieved from reference TRBV29-1 and TRBJ1-3, is SAVISQKPSRDICQRGTSLTIQCQVDSQVTMMFWYRQQPGQSLTLIATANQGSEATYESGFVIDKFPISRPNLTFSTLTVSNMSPEDSSIYLCSVSYSGNTIYFGEGSWLTVV.

Regarding this clone: The junction differs from germline at one of its ends, possibly a read error. The chain links TRBV14 to TRBJ1-2, with D perhaps TRBD1 (6 bases). The CDR3 consists of 11 residues. CDR1 SGHDN and CDR2 FVKESK come from the germline V gene. The CDR3 DNA reads as TGTGCCAGCAGCCAAGTCCGGGACACTGTATTC. Protein sequence: CASSQVRDTVF. The variable domain in full, with the rest retrieved from reference TRBV14 and TRBJ1-2, is EAGVTQFPSHSVIEKGQTVTLRCDPISGHDNLYWYRRVMGKEIKFLLHFVKESKQDESGMPNNRFLAERTGGTYSTLKVQPAELEDSGVYFCASSQVRDTVFGSGTRLTVV.